One and the same sample provided the 32 T cell receptor beta chains below, sequenced in a study of cytomegalovirus exposure and HLA in healthy donors. The PCR employed 60 Vbeta primers together with 13 Jbeta primers. Clones were sequenced by immunoSEQ multiplex PCR, and TCRdb holds only the in-frame ones, with some missing. The sample contains 100,000 to 150,000 clones, about 79% of which appear only once. Material: PBMCs. The receptors shown here come from a man between 18 and 35 years old in good health and CMV-seronegative.

The count of this clone is one. The CDR3 sequence is CASKIEGFAGELFF. The CDR3 DNA reads TGTGCCAGCAAAATCGAGGGTTTCGCCGGGGAGCTGTTTTTT. The genes are TRBV2 and TRBJ2-2; D is possibly TRBD2 (5 bases). This CDR3 comprises 14 residues. Trimming took off 7 bases at V and 6 bases at J, with 15 bases between the two ends. Germline lookup yields CDR1 SNHLY and CDR2 FYNNEI.

This chain connects TRBV5-4 to TRBJ2-1; D is ambiguous. The V end lost 7 bases, the J end lost 0 bases, and 8 bases lay between the germline ends. Germline assignment: CDR1 SGHNT and CDR2 YYREEE (reference sequence). The CDR3 is made up of 13 amino acids. The CDR3 DNA reads TGTGCCAGCCGGGTCCACTCCTACAATGAGCAGTTCTTC. The encoded protein is CASRVHSYNEQFF.

V gene TRBV6-6 combines with J gene TRBJ1-3; D perhaps matches TRBD1 (5 bases). The CDR3 is 13 amino acids. Trimming left V 6 bases short and J 4 bases short, with 10 bases between. CDR1 is MNHNY, CDR2 SVGAGI, per germline (reference sequence). The CDR3 DNA reads TGTGCCAGCAGGTGGCAGGGCGGAAACACCATATATTTT. It codes for CASRWQGGNTIYF.

This chain links TRBV6-1 with TRBJ1-1; 8 bases are shared with TRBD1. Germline assignment: CDR1 MNHNS and CDR2 SASEGT. The J segment lost 7 bases and the V segment lost 9 bases, leaving 10 bases of the junction unmatched. This CDR3 is built from 13 residues. The CDR3 sequence is CASDSFTGGEAFF. CDR3 nucleotides: TGTGCCAGTGACTCTTTCACAGGGGGTGAAGCTTTCTTT.

The chain is built from TRBV19 and TRBJ1-2; D possibly corresponds to TRBD1 (5 bases). CDR1 and CDR2 from the germline V gene are LNHDA and SQIVND (reference sequence). This CDR3 region has 13 residues. V shed 3 bases and J shed 2 bases, with 7 bases lying between them. CDR3 residues: CASSMGQNYGYTF. The DNA for the CDR3 is TGTGCCAGTAGTATGGGGCAGAACTATGGCTACACCTTC. Filled out from reference TRBV19 and TRBJ1-2, the complete variable domain reads DGGITQSPKYLFRKEGQNVTLSCEQNLNHDAMYWYRQDPGQGLRLIYYSQIVNDFQKGDIAEGYSVSREKKESFPLTVTSAQKNPTAFYLCASSMGQNYGYTFGSGTRLTVV.

The chain employs TRBV30 and TRBJ2-5, with unresolved D. The CDR3 has 16 amino acids. Trimming pared 4 bases from V and 4 bases from J, leaving 22 bases between. Germline V gene data show CDR1 as GTSNPN and CDR2 as SVGIG (reference sequence). The CDR3 protein is CAWTKTSPPVRETQYF. The CDR3, as DNA: TGTGCCTGGACCAAAACCTCCCCGCCGGTTCGAGAGACCCAGTACTTC.

This sequence joins TRBV19 and TRBJ2-6, with 10 bases fitting TRBD2. Germline V CDR1 and CDR2: LNHDA, SQIVND (reference sequence). CDR3 length equals 19 residues. Germline trimming cut 4 bases from V and 0 bases from J; bases unmatched to any gene: 9. The CDR3 loop is CASSTELAGVISGANVLTF. The CDR3 DNA reads TGTGCCAGTAGTACCGAGCTAGCGGGAGTCATCTCTGGGGCCAACGTCCTGACTTTC.

This clone was detected only a few times. The chain couples TRBV18 to TRBJ1-3; TRBD1 agrees at 8 bases. CDR3 length: 17 amino acids. Per germline, CDR1 KGHSH and CDR2 LQKENI. V was pared by 1 base and J by 0 bases, with 5 bases of the junction left unmatched. The CDR3 DNA reads TGTGCCAGCTCACCACAACGGGACAGGCTCTCTGGAAACACCATATATTTT. Amino acids: CASSPQRDRLSGNTIYF. Filled out from reference TRBV18 and TRBJ1-3, the complete variable domain reads NAGVMQNPRHLVRRRGQEARLRCSPMKGHSHVYWYRQLPEEGLKFMVYLQKENIIDESGMPKERFSAEFPKEGPSILRIQQVVRGDSAAYFCASSPQRDRLSGNTIYFGEGSWLTVV.

This chain joins TRBV25-1 and TRBJ1-1, with 7 positions matching TRBD1. Germline V gene lookup returns CDR1 MGHDK and CDR2 SYGVNS. With 3 bases clipped from V and 11 bases from J, the junction kept 12 bases outside the gene matches. This CDR3 contains 14 residues. CDR3 DNA sequence: TGTGCCAGCAGTGACGACAGGGACGGCCTTGGCGCTTTCTTT. As protein: CASSDDRDGLGAFF.

This rearrangement joins TRBV6-6 to TRBJ1-6, with D maybe TRBD1 (5 bases). The germline CDR1 and CDR2 sequences are MNHNY and SVGAGI (reference sequence). The CDR3 runs to 15 residues. Trimming took off 2 bases at V and 3 bases at J, with 8 bases between the two ends. In nucleotides, the CDR3 is TGTGCCAGCAGTTACGCCCAGGGCTATAATTCACCCCTCCACTTT. Protein product: CASSYAQGYNSPLHF.

The rearrangement uses TRBV13 and TRBJ1-4; D remains unclear. The V gene's germline CDR1 is PRHDT and CDR2 FYEKMQ (reference sequence). This CDR3 region has 13 residues. V was trimmed by 3 bases and J by 3 bases, leaving 5 bases between them. DNA for the CDR3: TGTGCCAGCAGCTTTTCTCCTAATGAAAAACTGTTTTTT. Encoded protein: CASSFSPNEKLFF.

The chain is built from TRBV5-4 and TRBJ2-2, with 7 bases lining up with TRBD2. Germline V gives CDR1 SGHNT, CDR2 YYREEE (reference sequence). The V and J ends lost 1 base and 4 bases, in that order; junction bases with no gene match: 4. CDR3 length: 15 residues. CDR3 coding DNA: TGTGCCAGCAGCTTGCCCGGGGGGAGCACCGGGGAGCTGTTTTTT. As protein: CASSLPGGSTGELFF.

V usage is TRBV9 and J usage is TRBJ1-1; D is unclear. Trimming left V 1 base short and J 4 bases short, with 17 bases between. The CDR3 contains 16 residues. Germline values: CDR1 SGDLS, CDR2 YYNGEE. CDR3 nucleotides: TGTGCCAGCAGCGTATCCGGCCGCGGGTCGAGCACTGAAGCTTTCTTT. It specifies CASSVSGRGSSTEAFF.

This clone was detected only once. The V and J genes are TRBV19 and TRBJ1-5; no definite D call. The CDR3 is made up of 16 amino acids. Germline assignment: CDR1 LNHDA and CDR2 SQIVND (reference sequence). The ends were cut back, 1 base at V and 2 bases at J, with 12 bases in the middle. The CDR3 reads CASSIGTLRGNQPQHF. DNA of the CDR3: TGTGCCAGTAGTATAGGGACCCTGAGGGGCAATCAGCCCCAGCATTTT.

CDR3 nucleotides: TGTGCCAGCAGCTGGGACCCAGGGAGGTCCTACAATGAGCAGTTCTTC. Protein product: CASSWDPGRSYNEQFF. This chain uses TRBV5-5 with TRBJ2-1, with D perhaps TRBD2 (6 bases). This CDR3 region has 16 residues. V dropped 3 bases and J dropped 1 base, with 14 bases sitting between them. CDR1 is SGHKS and CDR2 is YYEKEE in the germline V gene (reference sequence).

The chain carries TRBV30 and TRBJ2-5, with unresolved D. This CDR3 contains 14 residues. CDR1 and CDR2 (germline): GTSNPN, SVGIG (reference sequence). V was cut by 0 bases and J by 3 bases, with 11 bases left in between. The CDR3 region has the DNA TGTGCCTGGAGTGTACCCGGCCAGGAAGAGACCCAGTACTTC. This codes for CAWSVPGQEETQYF.

The chain combines TRBV27 with TRBJ2-6, with TRBD2 as a possible D gene (6 bases). V was trimmed by 3 bases and J by 2 bases, leaving 8 bases between them. This CDR3 region has 15 residues. Germline CDR1 is MNHEY and CDR2 is SMNVEV (reference sequence). CDR3 sequence reads: CASSFGGTGANVLTF. The CDR3 bases are TGTGCCAGCAGTTTTGGGGGGACTGGGGCCAACGTCCTGACTTTC.

The chain is built from TRBV27 and TRBJ2-2; TRBD1 might be the D (6 bases). Trimming cost V 4 bases and J 5 bases, with 8 bases left between them. The CDR3 has 13 amino acids. In germline, CDR1 is MNHEY, CDR2 SMNVEV (reference sequence). The CDR3 region has the DNA TGTGCCAGCAGTTCTCAGGGGACCGGGGAGCTGTTTTTT. Translating it yields CASSSQGTGELFF.

The V and J genes are TRBV4-2 and TRBJ2-3; the D gene is possibly TRBD2 (6 bases). The V end was cut by 3 bases, the J end by 7 bases, with 11 bases between. CDR3 length: 13 residues. Germline V CDR1 and CDR2: LGHNA, YNFKEQ. CDR3 region: CASSQLALYTQYF. Written as DNA, the CDR3 is TGTGCCAGCAGCCAGCTAGCGTTATATACGCAGTATTTT.

The chain couples TRBV9 to TRBJ2-7, with D uncertain. Germline V gives CDR1 SGDLS, CDR2 YYNGEE. CDR3 length: 15 amino acids. V gave up 0 bases and J gave up 2 bases, with 12 bases separating them. The CDR3 DNA reads TGTGCCAGCAGCGTAGCCCCCTTTAACACCTACGAGCAGTACTTC. It translates to CASSVAPFNTYEQYF.

The chain is built from TRBV11-2 and TRBJ1-1, with TRBD1 identical over 7 bases. Trimming took 3 bases from V and 0 from J; bases not matched to a gene: 16. Germline V CDR1 and CDR2: SGHAT, FQNNGV. The CDR3 has 19 amino acids. This chain's CDR3 is CASSFSLMGQQALNTEAFF. CDR3 in DNA: TGTGCCAGCAGCTTTAGCTTGATGGGACAGCAGGCCTTGAACACTGAAGCTTTCTTT.

This clone was seen a few times. CDR3 residues: CATRTSGRGGEQYV. CDR3 DNA: TGTGCCACCCGGACTAGCGGGAGAGGTGGCGAGCAGTACGTC. The V call is TRBV6-1, the J call TRBJ2-7; 13 bases are shared with TRBD2. The length of the CDR3 is 14 residues. V shed 10 bases, J shed 6 bases, and the junction held 9 bases outside the gene matches. Germline V lookup: CDR1 MNHNS, CDR2 SASEGT.

This clone has only a few counts. The J gene is TRBJ1-5, the V gene TRBV5-1; no definite D call. Germline V gives CDR1 SGHRS, CDR2 YFSETQ. This CDR3 comprises 13 residues. Deletions cut 2 bases from V and 4 bases from J, with 7 bases between. The CDR3 sequence is CASSLQPNQPQHF. CDR3 in DNA: TGCGCCAGCAGCTTACAGCCAAATCAGCCCCAGCATTTT. Combining the CDR3 with reference TRBV5-1 and TRBJ1-5 gives the whole variable domain KAGVTQTPRYLIKTRGQQVTLSCSPISGHRSVSWYQQTPGQGLQFLFEYFSETQRNKGNFPGRFSGRQFSNSRSEMNVSTLELGDSALYLCASSLQPNQPQHFGDGTRLSIL.

The rearrangement uses TRBV28 and TRBJ2-5, with TRBD1 as a possible D gene (5 bases). The DNA end is a closer match to TRBJ2-7, so the J assignment may be wrong. CDR1 MDHEN and CDR2 SYDVKM come from the germline V gene. This CDR3 spans 11 amino acids. The CDR3 nucleotides are TGTGCCAGCAGGACAGCCTACGAGCAGTACTTC. Its translation is CASRTAYEQYF.

This clone was found once. The rearrangement joins TRBV5-4 to TRBJ2-1; TRBD2 agrees at 11 bases. Trimming removed 2 bases from V and 10 bases from J; junction bases left unmatched: 5. This CDR3 is built from 14 residues. The germline gives CDR1 SGHNT, CDR2 YYREEE (reference sequence). The CDR3 loop is CASSFRTSGCEQFF. Written as DNA, the CDR3 is TGTGCCAGCAGCTTCCGGACTAGCGGGTGCGAGCAGTTCTTC.

V is TRBV6-5 and J is TRBJ1-5; 7 bases match TRBD1. CDR1 is MNHEY and CDR2 is SVGAGI in the germline V gene. The CDR3 loop spans 14 amino acids. The J segment lost 4 bases and the V segment lost 4 bases, leaving 4 bases of the junction unmatched. CDR3 amino acids: CASSSTGQNQPQHF. In DNA, the CDR3 is TGTGCCAGCAGTTCAACGGGACAGAATCAGCCCCAGCATTTT.

This chain uses TRBV20-1 with TRBJ1-4; possible D gene TRBD1, 6 bases. The CDR3 sequence is 11 residues long. V was cut by 2 bases and J by 8 bases, with 6 bases left in between. Germline-derived CDR1 and CDR2 are DFQATT and SNEGSKA (reference sequence). Written as DNA, the CDR3 is TGCAGTGCTAGAACAGGGGAAAAACTGTTTTTT. This translates into CSARTGEKLFF.

Only one count was recorded for this clone. This chain links TRBV6-1 with TRBJ2-4; D is uncertain. V lost 5 bases and J lost 0, with 8 bases in between. CDR3 size: 14 residues. Germline V lookup: CDR1 MNHNS, CDR2 SASEGT. The CDR3 here is CASSRIGAKNIQYF. CDR3 nucleotide sequence: TGTGCCAGCAGTCGCATCGGAGCCAAAAACATTCAGTACTTC.

This chain uses TRBV11-3 with TRBJ2-3; D is possibly TRBD1 (7 bases). Germline loops: CDR1 SGHNT, CDR2 YENEEA. This CDR3 is 14 amino acids long. V was cut by 5 bases and J by 5 bases, with 14 bases left in between. The CDR3 bases are TGTGCCAGCAGCCCGCGACAGGGAGGAGATACGCAGTATTTT. It is translated as CASSPRQGGDTQYF. Supplemented by reference TRBV11-3 and TRBJ2-3, the full variable domain reads EAGVVQSPRYKIIEKKQPVAFWCNPISGHNTLYWYLQNLGQGPELLIRYENEEAVDDSQLPKDRFSAERLKGVDSTLKIQPAELGDSAVYLCASSPRQGGDTQYFGPGTRLTVL.

V usage is TRBV9 and J usage is TRBJ2-1; the match to TRBD2 covers 12 bases. Germline V gene lookup returns CDR1 SGDLS and CDR2 YYNGEE. This CDR3 region has 16 residues. V was pared by 1 base and J by 9 bases, with 8 bases of the junction left unmatched. For the CDR3, the DNA is TGTGCCAGCAGCGTACCTAGCGGGAGGGCCTCGGCTGAGCAGTTCTTC. Its translation is CASSVPSGRASAEQFF.

This clone was detected once. The CDR3 sequence is CASSHQGQYNEQFF. CDR3 DNA: TGTGCCAGCAGCCACCAAGGACAGTACAATGAGCAGTTCTTC. The rearrangement uses TRBV28 and TRBJ2-1, with D possibly matching TRBD1 (6 bases). The CDR3 consists of 14 residues. The V end lost 6 bases, the J end lost 4 bases, and 13 bases lay between the germline ends. The germline V gene has CDR1 MDHEN and CDR2 SYDVKM.

The J gene is TRBJ2-1, the V gene TRBV5-1, with TRBD2 identical over 13 bases. The CDR3 runs to 16 residues. CDR1 and CDR2 from the germline V gene are SGHRS and YFSETQ. With V trimmed by 6 bases and J by 4 bases, 7 bases remained unmatched. This CDR3 reads CASTRTSGSSYNEQFF. Here the CDR3 DNA reads TGCGCCAGCACCCGGACTAGCGGGAGTTCTTACAATGAGCAGTTCTTC.